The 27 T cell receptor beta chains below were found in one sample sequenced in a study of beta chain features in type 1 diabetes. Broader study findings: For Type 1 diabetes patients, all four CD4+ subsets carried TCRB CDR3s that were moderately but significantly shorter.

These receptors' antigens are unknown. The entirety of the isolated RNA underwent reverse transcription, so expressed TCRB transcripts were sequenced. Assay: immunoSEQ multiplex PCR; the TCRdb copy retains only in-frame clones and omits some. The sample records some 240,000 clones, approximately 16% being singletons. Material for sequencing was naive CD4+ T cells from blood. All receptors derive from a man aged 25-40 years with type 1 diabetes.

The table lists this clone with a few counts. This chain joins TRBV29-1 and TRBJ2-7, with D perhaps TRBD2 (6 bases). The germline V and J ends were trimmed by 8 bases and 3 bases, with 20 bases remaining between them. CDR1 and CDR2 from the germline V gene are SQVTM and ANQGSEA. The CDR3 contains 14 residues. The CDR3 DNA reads TGCAGCACCTTACCGAGGCGGGATATCTACGAGCAGTACTTC. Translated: CSTLPRRDIYEQYF.

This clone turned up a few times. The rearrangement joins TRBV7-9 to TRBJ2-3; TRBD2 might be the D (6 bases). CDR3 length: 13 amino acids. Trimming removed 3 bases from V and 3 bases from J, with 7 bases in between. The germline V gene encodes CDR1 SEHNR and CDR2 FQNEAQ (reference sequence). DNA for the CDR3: TGTGCCAGCAGCTTGGAGGGGACAGATACGCAGTATTTT. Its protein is CASSLEGTDTQYF.

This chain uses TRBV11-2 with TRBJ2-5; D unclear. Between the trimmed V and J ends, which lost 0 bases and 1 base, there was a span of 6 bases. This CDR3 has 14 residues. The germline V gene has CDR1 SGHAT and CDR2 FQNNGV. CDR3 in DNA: TGTGCCAGCAGCTTAGATTGGGCCCAAGAGACCCAGTACTTC. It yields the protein CASSLDWAQETQYF.

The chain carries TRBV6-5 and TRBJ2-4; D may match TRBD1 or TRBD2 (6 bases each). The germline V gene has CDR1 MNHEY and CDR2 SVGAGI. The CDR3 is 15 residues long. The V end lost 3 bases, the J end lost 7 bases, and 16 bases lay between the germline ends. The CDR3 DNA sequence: TGTGCCAGCAGTTATTCAGGGGTTGGAGGGAACATTCAGTACTTC. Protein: CASSYSGVGGNIQYF.

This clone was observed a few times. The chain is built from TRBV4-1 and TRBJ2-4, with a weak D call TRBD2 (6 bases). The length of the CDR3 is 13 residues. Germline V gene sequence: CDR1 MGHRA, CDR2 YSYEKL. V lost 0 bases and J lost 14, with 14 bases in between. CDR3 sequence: CASSQDKWQREYF. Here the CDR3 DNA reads TGCGCCAGCAGCCAAGATAAATGGCAGCGGGAGTACTTC.

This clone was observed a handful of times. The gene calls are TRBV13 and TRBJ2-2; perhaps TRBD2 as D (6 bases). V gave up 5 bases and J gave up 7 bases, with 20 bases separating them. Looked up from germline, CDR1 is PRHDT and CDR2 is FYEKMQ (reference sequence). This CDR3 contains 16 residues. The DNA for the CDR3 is TGTGCCAGCAGCCCCGTTGGGAGGCTCGGGGACGGGGAGCTGTTTTTT. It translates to CASSPVGRLGDGELFF.

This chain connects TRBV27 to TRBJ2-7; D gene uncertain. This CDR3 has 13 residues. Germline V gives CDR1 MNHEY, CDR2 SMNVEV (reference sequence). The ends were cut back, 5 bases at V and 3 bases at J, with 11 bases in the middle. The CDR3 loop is CASSPSAFYEQYF. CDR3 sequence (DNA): TGTGCCAGCAGTCCCAGCGCTTTCTACGAGCAGTACTTC.

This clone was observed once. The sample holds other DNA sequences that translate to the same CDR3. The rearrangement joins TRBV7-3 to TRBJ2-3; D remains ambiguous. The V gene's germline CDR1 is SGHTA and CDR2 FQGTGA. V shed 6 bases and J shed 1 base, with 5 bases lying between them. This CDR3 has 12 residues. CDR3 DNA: TGTGCCAGCAGTTCGGGCACAGATACGCAGTATTTT. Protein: CASSSGTDTQYF.

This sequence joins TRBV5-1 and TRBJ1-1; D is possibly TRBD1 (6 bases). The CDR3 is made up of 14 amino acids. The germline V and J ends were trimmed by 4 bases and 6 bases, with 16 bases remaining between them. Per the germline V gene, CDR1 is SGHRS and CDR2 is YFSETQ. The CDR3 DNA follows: TGCGCCAGCAGCCCTGGTAGACAGGATTCTGAAGCTTTCTTT. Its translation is CASSPGRQDSEAFF.

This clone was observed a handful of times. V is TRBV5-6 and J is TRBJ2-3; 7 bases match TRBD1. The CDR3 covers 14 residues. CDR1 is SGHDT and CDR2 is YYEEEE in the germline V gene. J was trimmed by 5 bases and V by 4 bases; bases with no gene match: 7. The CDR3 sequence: CASSPIPGGDTQYF. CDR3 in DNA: TGTGCCAGCAGCCCCATCCCAGGGGGAGATACGCAGTATTTT.

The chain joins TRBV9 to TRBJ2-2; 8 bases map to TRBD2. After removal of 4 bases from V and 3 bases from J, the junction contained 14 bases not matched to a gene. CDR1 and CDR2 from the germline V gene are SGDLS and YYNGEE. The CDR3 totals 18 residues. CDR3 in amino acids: CASSPRVGAGADTGELFF. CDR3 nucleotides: TGTGCCAGCAGCCCCCGCGTGGGAGCGGGAGCAGACACCGGGGAGCTGTTTTTT.

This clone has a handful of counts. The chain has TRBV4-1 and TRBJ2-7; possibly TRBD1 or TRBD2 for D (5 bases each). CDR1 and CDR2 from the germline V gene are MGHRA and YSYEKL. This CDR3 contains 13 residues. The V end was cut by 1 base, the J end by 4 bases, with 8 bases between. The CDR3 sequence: CASSQGGRYEQYF. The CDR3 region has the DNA TGCGCCAGCAGCCAAGGGGGACGGTACGAGCAGTACTTC.

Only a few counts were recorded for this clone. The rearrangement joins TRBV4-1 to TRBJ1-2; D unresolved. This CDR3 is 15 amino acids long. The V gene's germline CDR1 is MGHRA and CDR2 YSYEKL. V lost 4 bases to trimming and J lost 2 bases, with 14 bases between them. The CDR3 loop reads CASSLTDVENYGYTF. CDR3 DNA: TGCGCCAGCAGCCTAACGGACGTCGAGAACTATGGCTACACCTTC.

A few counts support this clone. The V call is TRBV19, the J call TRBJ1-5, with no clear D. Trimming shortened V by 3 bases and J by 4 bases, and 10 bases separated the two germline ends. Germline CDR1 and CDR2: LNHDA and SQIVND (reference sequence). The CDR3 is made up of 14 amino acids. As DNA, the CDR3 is TGTGCCAGTAGTATCTACTCCTCGAATCAGCCCCAGCATTTT. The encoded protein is CASSIYSSNQPQHF.

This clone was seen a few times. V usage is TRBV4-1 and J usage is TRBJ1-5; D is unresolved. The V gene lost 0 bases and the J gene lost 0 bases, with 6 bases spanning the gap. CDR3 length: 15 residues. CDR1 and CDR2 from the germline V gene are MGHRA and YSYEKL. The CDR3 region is CASSQERSSNQPQHF. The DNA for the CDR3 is TGCGCCAGCAGCCAAGAACGGAGTAGCAATCAGCCCCAGCATTTT.

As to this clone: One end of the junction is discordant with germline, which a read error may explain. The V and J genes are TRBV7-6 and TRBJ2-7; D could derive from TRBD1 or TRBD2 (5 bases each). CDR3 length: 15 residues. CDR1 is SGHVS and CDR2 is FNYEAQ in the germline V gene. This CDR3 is CASSVAPGQGYEQYF. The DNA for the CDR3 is TGTGCCAGCAGCGTAGCGCCCGGGCAGGGATACGAGCAGTACTTC.

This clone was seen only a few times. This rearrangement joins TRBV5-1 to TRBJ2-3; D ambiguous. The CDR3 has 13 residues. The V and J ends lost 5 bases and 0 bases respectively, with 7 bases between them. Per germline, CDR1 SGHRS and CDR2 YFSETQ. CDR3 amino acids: CASRPSSTDTQYF. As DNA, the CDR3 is TGCGCCAGCAGGCCTTCCAGCACAGATACGCAGTATTTT.

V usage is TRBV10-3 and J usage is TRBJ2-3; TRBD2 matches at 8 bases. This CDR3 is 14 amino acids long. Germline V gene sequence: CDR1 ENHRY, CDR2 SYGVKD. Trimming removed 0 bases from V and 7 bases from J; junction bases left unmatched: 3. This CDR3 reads CAISESSGTHTQYF. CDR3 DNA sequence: TGTGCCATCAGTGAGTCTAGCGGGACGCATACGCAGTATTTT.

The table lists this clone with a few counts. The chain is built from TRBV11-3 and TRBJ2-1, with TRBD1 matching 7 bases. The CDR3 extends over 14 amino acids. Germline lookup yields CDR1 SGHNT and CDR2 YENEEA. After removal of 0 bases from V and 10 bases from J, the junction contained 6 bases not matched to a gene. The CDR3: CASSLDRMGQEQFF. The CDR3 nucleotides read TGTGCCAGCAGCTTAGATCGAATGGGACAGGAGCAGTTCTTC.

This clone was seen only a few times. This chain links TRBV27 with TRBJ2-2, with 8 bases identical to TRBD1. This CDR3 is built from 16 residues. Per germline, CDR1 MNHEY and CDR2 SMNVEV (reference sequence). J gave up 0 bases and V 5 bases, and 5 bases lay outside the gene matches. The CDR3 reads CASSRWGQANTGELFF. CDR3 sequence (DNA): TGTGCCAGCAGTCGATGGGGACAGGCGAACACCGGGGAGCTGTTTTTT.

CDR3 in DNA: TGCAGCGTTGACTTCGGGACTAGCATTCGTGAGCAGTTCTTC. Its translation: CSVDFGTSIREQFF. The chain has TRBV29-1 and TRBJ2-1; 9 bases align to TRBD2. V dropped 3 bases and J dropped 9; count of bases not matched to a gene: 9. This CDR3 spans 14 amino acids. CDR1 and CDR2 (germline): SQVTM, ANQGSEA.

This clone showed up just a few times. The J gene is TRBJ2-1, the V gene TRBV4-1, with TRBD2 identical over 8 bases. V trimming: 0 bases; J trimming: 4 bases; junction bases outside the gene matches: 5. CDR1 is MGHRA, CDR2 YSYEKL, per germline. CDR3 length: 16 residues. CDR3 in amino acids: CASSQDRIAGYNEQFF. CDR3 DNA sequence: TGCGCCAGCAGCCAAGATCGAATAGCGGGGTACAATGAGCAGTTCTTC.

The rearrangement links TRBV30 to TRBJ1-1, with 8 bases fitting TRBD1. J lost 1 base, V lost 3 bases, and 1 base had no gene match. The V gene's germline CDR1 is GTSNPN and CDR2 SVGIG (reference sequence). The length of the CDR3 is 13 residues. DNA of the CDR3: TGTGCCTGGAGGACAGGGGCGAACACTGAAGCTTTCTTT. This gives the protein CAWRTGANTEAFF.

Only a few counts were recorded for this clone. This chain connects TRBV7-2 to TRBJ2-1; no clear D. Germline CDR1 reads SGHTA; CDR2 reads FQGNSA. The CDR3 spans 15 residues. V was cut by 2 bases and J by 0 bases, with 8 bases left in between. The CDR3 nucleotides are TGTGCCAGCAGCTTATCGGTGAGCTCCTACAATGAGCAGTTCTTC. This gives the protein CASSLSVSSYNEQFF. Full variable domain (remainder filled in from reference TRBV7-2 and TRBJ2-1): GAGVSQSPSNKVTEKGKDVELRCDPISGHTALYWYRQSLGQGLEFLIYFQGNSAPDKSGLPSDRFSAERTGGSVSTLTIQRTQQEDSAVYLCASSLSVSSYNEQFFGPGTRLTVL.

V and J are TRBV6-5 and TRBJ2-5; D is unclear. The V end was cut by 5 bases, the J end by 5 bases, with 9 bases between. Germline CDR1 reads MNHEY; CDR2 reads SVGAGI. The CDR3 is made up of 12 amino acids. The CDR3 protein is CASSHVWETQYF. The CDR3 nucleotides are TGTGCCAGCAGTCACGTTTGGGAGACCCAGTACTTC.

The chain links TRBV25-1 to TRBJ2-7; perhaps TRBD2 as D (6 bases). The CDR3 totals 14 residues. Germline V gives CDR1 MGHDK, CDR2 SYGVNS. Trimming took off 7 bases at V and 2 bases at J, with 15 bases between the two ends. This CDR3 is CASTRGGTTYEQYF. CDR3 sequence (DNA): TGTGCCAGCACCCGTGGCGGGACCACCTACGAGCAGTACTTC.

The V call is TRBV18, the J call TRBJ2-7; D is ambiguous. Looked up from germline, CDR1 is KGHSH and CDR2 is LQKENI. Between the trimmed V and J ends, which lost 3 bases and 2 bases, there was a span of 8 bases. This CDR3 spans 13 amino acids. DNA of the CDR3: TGTGCCAGCTCACCGCGCACCACCTACGAGCAGTACTTC. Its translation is CASSPRTTYEQYF. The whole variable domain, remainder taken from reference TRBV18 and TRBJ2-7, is NAGVMQNPRHLVRRRGQEARLRCSPMKGHSHVYWYRQLPEEGLKFMVYLQKENIIDESGMPKERFSAEFPKEGPSILRIQQVVRGDSAAYFCASSPRTTYEQYFGPGTRLTVT.